The 30 T cell receptor beta chains below were found in one sample sequenced in a study of shared clonotypes between healthy human individuals. Naive CD8 cells were CD45RO-negative, positively selected for CCR7, excluding terminally differentiated effector memory CD45RA+ cells. The protocol was immunoSEQ multiplex PCR, while the TCRdb copy is restricted to in-frame clones and leaves out a portion. The table has some 2,100,000 clones, 93% seen once. The sample taken for sequencing was naive CD8+ T cells from PBMCs. The source of these receptors is a man aged 18 to 29 in good health. Some clones in this sample may be carry-over from other donors' samples.

Concerning this clone: The junction and the germline gene differ at one end; a read error may be behind it. CDR3 sequence: CASSVFQLELNGQFF. CDR3 bases: TGTGCCAGCAGCGTTTTCCAGTTAGAACTCAATGGGCAGTTCTTC. The chain carries TRBV9 and TRBJ2-1; D is ambiguous. This CDR3 spans 15 amino acids. Germline CDR1 and CDR2: SGDLS and YYNGEE.

The chain links TRBV5-3 to TRBJ1-1, with unresolved D. TRBV5-3 is given ORF status, its function remaining uncertain. V lost 1 base and J 2 bases, leaving 15 bases between the germline ends. The CDR3 spans 16 residues. The CDR3 region has the DNA TGTGCCAGAAGCTTGAGGGAGATCGGGCTAAACACTGAAGCTTTCTTT. Protein product: CARSLREIGLNTEAFF.

The V and J genes are TRBV27 and TRBJ2-7; D remains unclear. Trimming pared 1 base from V and 3 bases from J, leaving 7 bases between. In germline, CDR1 is MNHEY, CDR2 SMNVEV (reference sequence). This CDR3 is built from 13 residues. This CDR3 reads CASSLYSYYEQYF. CDR3 coding DNA: TGTGCCAGCAGTTTATATTCTTACTACGAGCAGTACTTC.

The gene calls are TRBV29-1 and TRBJ2-7; D ambiguous. Trimming shortened V by 5 bases and J by 5 bases, and 7 bases separated the two germline ends. The CDR3 totals 10 residues. CDR1 is SQVTM and CDR2 is ANQGSEA in the germline V gene. This CDR3 reads CSVLVHEQYF. DNA for the CDR3: TGCAGCGTTCTAGTTCACGAGCAGTACTTC.

The chain uses TRBV6-1 and TRBJ2-5, with 7 bases that match TRBD1. The length of the CDR3 is 16 residues. V shed 4 bases and J 0 bases; nucleotides not matched to a gene: 8. In germline, CDR1 is MNHNS, CDR2 SASEGT. The DNA of the CDR3 is TGTGCCAGCAGTGCCGAATTACAGGGGCACCAAGAGACCCAGTACTTC. This sequence encodes CASSAELQGHQETQYF.

In its sample, this clone was seen once. The chain employs TRBV27 and TRBJ1-1, with D perhaps TRBD1 (6 bases). The CDR3 has 15 amino acids. V was cut by 6 bases and J by 4 bases, with 18 bases left in between. Germline V gene data show CDR1 as MNHEY and CDR2 as SMNVEV (reference sequence). CDR3 amino acids: CASRPFYGGGTEAFF. The CDR3 nucleotides are TGTGCCAGCAGGCCCTTCTACGGAGGGGGCACTGAAGCTTTCTTT.

This clone was seen just once. The V call is TRBV7-2, the J call TRBJ2-6; TRBD1 might be the D (6 bases). Germline V gene lookup returns CDR1 SGHTA and CDR2 FQGNSA. CDR3 length: 17 amino acids. Deletions cut 5 bases from V and 1 base from J, with 15 bases between. The CDR3, as DNA: TGTGCCAGCAGCCCCTGGACAGTTAGTTCTGGGGCCAACGTCCTGACTTTC. Its protein product is CASSPWTVSSGANVLTF.

This chain links TRBV10-3 with TRBJ1-5; 9 nucleotides line up with TRBD1. CDR3 length: 17 amino acids. The germline V gene encodes CDR1 ENHRY and CDR2 SYGVKD. Trimming removed 4 bases from V and 6 bases from J; junction bases left unmatched: 13. The CDR3 loop is CAISGPGQGTTSQPQHF. CDR3 in DNA: TGTGCCATCAGTGGACCGGGACAGGGCACGACGAGTCAGCCCCAGCATTTT.

The chain carries TRBV6-6 and TRBJ2-1; D is perhaps TRBD2 (6 bases). The CDR3 runs 13 residues. V dropped 7 bases and J dropped 10 bases, with 17 bases sitting between them. Germline V gene sequence: CDR1 MNHNY, CDR2 SVGAGI (reference sequence). The CDR3 region is CASTEGLGREQFF. CDR3 in DNA: TGTGCCAGCACCGAGGGACTTGGACGGGAGCAGTTCTTC.

The chain employs TRBV7-9 and TRBJ2-2; 7 nucleotides line up with TRBD1. Trimming took 5 bases from V and 1 from J; bases not matched to a gene: 10. The germline V gene encodes CDR1 SEHNR and CDR2 FQNEAQ (reference sequence). The CDR3 covers 17 residues. CDR3 amino acids: CASSPIKGQLNTGELFF. DNA for the CDR3: TGTGCCAGCAGCCCGATAAAGGGACAGTTGAACACCGGGGAGCTGTTTTTT.

This chain connects TRBV5-1 to TRBJ1-1; TRBD1 matches 9 bases. The V segment lost 6 bases and the J segment 4 bases; nucleotides outside the gene matches: 10. Germline CDR1 is SGHRS and CDR2 is YFSETQ. This CDR3 spans 15 amino acids. The CDR3 sequence: CASTGTGRVGTEAFF. CDR3 DNA: TGCGCCAGCACCGGGACAGGGAGGGTCGGCACTGAAGCTTTCTTT.

The rearrangement uses TRBV27 and TRBJ2-7; the D gene is possibly TRBD2 (6 bases). The germline V gene has CDR1 MNHEY and CDR2 SMNVEV (reference sequence). The CDR3 spans 15 residues. V was clipped by 0 bases and J by 4 bases, with 13 bases between them. The CDR3 loop reads CASSLSRLARYEQYF. In nucleotides, the CDR3 is TGTGCCAGCAGTTTATCCCGCCTAGCGAGGTACGAGCAGTACTTC.

V and J are TRBV27 and TRBJ2-3; tentative D call: TRBD2 (6 bases). The germline V gene has CDR1 MNHEY and CDR2 SMNVEV (reference sequence). The CDR3 is 14 residues long. V lost 7 bases and J lost 6, with 17 bases in between. This CDR3 reads CASTYGGAGDTQYF. CDR3 DNA: TGTGCCAGCACCTACGGAGGGGCAGGGGATACGCAGTATTTT.

This clone has a handful of counts. J is TRBJ2-7 and V is TRBV11-2; D call uncertain. Germline CDR1 is SGHAT and CDR2 is FQNNGV. The CDR3 extends over 11 amino acids. The V end was cut by 4 bases, the J end by 3 bases, with 4 bases between. The DNA of the CDR3 is TGTGCCAGCAGCTGGAGCTACGAGCAGTACTTC. It is translated as CASSWSYEQYF.

CDR3 in amino acids: CASSPSGEGYYEQYF. DNA of the CDR3: TGTGCCAGCAGCCCCTCAGGGGAGGGGTACTACGAGCAGTACTTC. This chain connects TRBV7-3 to TRBJ2-7; D might be TRBD2 (7 bases). CDR3 length equals 15 residues. In germline, CDR1 is SGHTA, CDR2 FQGTGA. V lost 5 bases and J 3 bases, leaving 17 bases between the germline ends. Full variable domain (missing parts from reference TRBV7-3 and TRBJ2-7): GAGVSQTPSNKVTEKGKYVELRCDPISGHTALYWYRQSLGQGPEFLIYFQGTGAADDSGLPNDRFFAVRPEGSVSTLKIQRTERGDSAVYLCASSPSGEGYYEQYFGPGTRLTVT.

The CDR3 sequence is CASSALAGEAYEQYF. CDR3 bases: TGTGCCAGCAGCGCTTTAGCGGGTGAAGCCTACGAGCAGTACTTC. The chain recombines TRBV9 with TRBJ2-7, with 7 bases matching TRBD2. The CDR3 contains 15 residues. In germline, CDR1 is SGDLS, CDR2 YYNGEE. V shed 3 bases and J 2 bases; nucleotides not matched to a gene: 8.

This chain connects TRBV19 to TRBJ1-1; D gene unclear. The CDR3 covers 12 residues. Germline V gene lookup returns CDR1 LNHDA and CDR2 SQIVND (reference sequence). V was cut by 5 bases and J by 1 base, with 5 bases left in between. The CDR3 bases are TGTGCCAGTAGTCACCCGAACACTGAAGCTTTCTTT. This codes for CASSHPNTEAFF.

The chain employs TRBV10-1 and TRBJ2-1, with TRBD2 matching 11 bases. The ends lost 2 bases at V and 3 bases at J; junction bases unmatched: 3. The CDR3 spans 16 residues. Germline loops: CDR1 WNHNN, CDR2 SYGVQD (reference sequence). CDR3 amino acids: CASSETTSGSYNEQFF. The CDR3 DNA follows: TGCGCCAGCAGTGAGACTACTAGCGGGAGCTACAATGAGCAGTTCTTC.

The rearrangement uses TRBV5-1 and TRBJ2-7; 10 bases are a match to TRBD1. V lost 2 bases and J lost 2; bases outside the gene matches: 4. CDR3 length equals 15 residues. The germline V gene encodes CDR1 SGHRS and CDR2 YFSETQ. CDR3 loop: CASSFDRGPTYEQYF. CDR3 sequence (DNA): TGCGCCAGCAGCTTCGACAGGGGGCCAACCTACGAGCAGTACTTC.

V gene TRBV4-1 combines with J gene TRBJ2-3; D not resolved. The V gene lost 1 base and the J gene lost 6 bases, with 14 bases spanning the gap. Germline V lookup: CDR1 MGHRA, CDR2 YSYEKL. This CDR3 contains 15 residues. In DNA, the CDR3 is TGCGCCAGCAGCCAAGTCAACTCCCCCCCGGATACGCAGTATTTT. It translates to CASSQVNSPPDTQYF.

The chain combines TRBV19 with TRBJ2-3; D may be TRBD1 (6 bases). Looked up from germline, CDR1 is LNHDA and CDR2 is SQIVND (reference sequence). The CDR3 extends over 15 amino acids. The germline V and J ends were trimmed by 4 bases and 4 bases, with 15 bases remaining between them. CDR3 DNA: TGTGCCAGTAGTAACTACAGGGTAGCAGCAGATACGCAGTATTTT. This codes for CASSNYRVAADTQYF.

This clone has only a few counts. Within the sample, other DNA sequences also encode this same CDR3. This sequence joins TRBV5-4 and TRBJ2-3; TRBD2 matches 7 bases. V lost 4 bases, J lost 1 base, and 3 bases stayed unmatched. The CDR3 is 14 amino acids. Germline V lookup: CDR1 SGHNT, CDR2 YYREEE (reference sequence). CDR3 sequence reads: CASSPGGGTDTQYF. The CDR3 nucleotides read TGTGCCAGCAGCCCGGGGGGAGGCACAGATACGCAGTATTTT.

V is TRBV9 and J is TRBJ2-1; tentatively, D is TRBD1 (5 bases). This CDR3 is built from 14 residues. The germline V gene has CDR1 SGDLS and CDR2 YYNGEE. Between the trimmed V and J ends, which lost 1 base and 7 bases, there was a span of 12 bases. The CDR3 loop is CASSVHQGENEQFF. CDR3 nucleotide sequence: TGTGCCAGCAGCGTACACCAGGGTGAGAATGAGCAGTTCTTC.

The genes are TRBV27 and TRBJ2-7; maybe TRBD1 (6 bases). The V end was cut by 3 bases, the J end by 2 bases, with 14 bases between. From germline, CDR1 is MNHEY and CDR2 SMNVEV (reference sequence). The CDR3 covers 15 residues. CDR3 coding DNA: TGTGCCAGCAGTTTGAGTCAGGGGCCCCCCTACGAGCAGTACTTC. It codes for CASSLSQGPPYEQYF.

This chain connects TRBV4-1 to TRBJ2-5, with D perhaps matching TRBD1 or TRBD2 (5 bases each). Per the germline V gene, CDR1 is MGHRA and CDR2 is YSYEKL. The CDR3 is made up of 14 amino acids. The germline V and J ends were trimmed by 4 bases and 5 bases, with 14 bases remaining between them. The chain's CDR3 is CASSPTVGTETQYF. CDR3 nucleotide sequence: TGCGCCAGCAGCCCGACGGTAGGGACGGAGACCCAGTACTTC.

The chain combines TRBV18 with TRBJ1-4; D is undetermined. Germline CDR1 and CDR2: KGHSH and LQKENI. The CDR3 runs 16 residues. Trimming removed 3 bases at V and 0 bases at J, with 11 bases between. CDR3 amino acids: CASSPRTVATNEKLFF. CDR3 in DNA: TGTGCCAGCTCACCGCGGACGGTTGCAACTAATGAAAAACTGTTTTTT.

V is TRBV28 and J is TRBJ2-1; 9 nucleotides agree with TRBD2. The CDR3 runs 17 residues. Germline lookup yields CDR1 MDHEN and CDR2 SYDVKM. Trimming removed 4 bases from V and 0 bases from J; junction bases left unmatched: 7. CDR3: CASSWGETSGSYNEQFF. CDR3 in DNA: TGTGCCAGCAGTTGGGGGGAGACTAGCGGCTCCTACAATGAGCAGTTCTTC.

The chain combines TRBV19 with TRBJ1-2, with D hard to call. CDR1 is LNHDA and CDR2 is SQIVND in the germline V gene (reference sequence). This CDR3 has 13 residues. V was cut by 1 base and J by 6 bases, with 9 bases left in between. The chain's CDR3 is CASSIGYIDGYTF. CDR3 nucleotide sequence: TGTGCCAGTAGTATAGGGTATATTGATGGCTACACCTTC.

V usage is TRBV4-3 and J usage is TRBJ2-1; D assignment may be TRBD1 or TRBD2 (5 bases each). The CDR3 contains 20 residues. Per germline, CDR1 LGHNA and CDR2 YSLEER. Trimming removed 0 bases from V and 3 bases from J, with 24 bases in between. CDR3 amino acids: CASSQDLSPGPATYYNEQFF. In DNA form, the CDR3 reads TGCGCCAGCAGCCAAGATTTATCCCCGGGACCCGCGACCTACTACAATGAGCAGTTCTTC.

This chain uses TRBV4-3 with TRBJ2-7; D may be TRBD2 (7 bases). Germline V gives CDR1 LGHNA, CDR2 YSLEER. This CDR3 has 15 residues. V was shortened by 4 bases and J by 2 bases, with 15 bases between the two germline ends. The CDR3 protein is CASSREGGVTYEQYF. The CDR3 DNA sequence: TGCGCCAGCAGCCGGGAGGGGGGGGTCACCTACGAGCAGTACTTC.